The 7 T cell receptor beta chains below come from one sample, sequenced in a study of T cells in Graves' hyperthyroidism and ophthalmopathy. What was amplified from RNA transcripts were TCR beta CDR3 regions. First-round RT-PCR targeting the TCR CDR3 was performed with the HTBI primer set. MiXCR, run by TCRdb on the multiplex PCR reads, gives a single entry per CDR3 protein. The sample comprises hundreds of thousands of distinct CDR3 sequences, roughly 37% of which are singletons, and approximately 10% rests with the top ten. The specimen sequenced was blood. These receptors came from a man younger than 30 with Graves' hyperthyroidism.

This clonotype was seen many times. The chain employs TRBV2 and TRBJ2-5; D perhaps matches TRBD2 (6 bases). Germline V CDR1 and CDR2: SNHLY, FYNNEI. There are 13 residues in the CDR3. CDR3 sequence: CVANLGGEETQYF. CDR3 bases: TGTGTAGCCAACCTAGGAGGGGAGGAGACCCAGTACTTC.

V and J are TRBV19 and TRBJ1-1, with a tentative D call TRBD1 (6 bases). The CDR3 totals 14 residues. Germline assignment: CDR1 LNHDA and CDR2 SQIVND (reference sequence). V was clipped by 3 bases and J by 3 bases, with 11 bases between them. The CDR3 is CASSILGADTEAFF. The CDR3 DNA reads as TGTGCCAGTAGTATTCTGGGGGCGGACACTGAAGCTTTCTTT.

This clonotype was detected a few times. The chain couples TRBV6-5 to TRBJ1-1; D call uncertain. Trimming left V 6 bases short and J 0 bases short, with 17 bases between. The germline V gene has CDR1 MNHEY and CDR2 SVGAGI. This CDR3 is 16 amino acids long. DNA for the CDR3: TGTGCCAGCAGCCCTTTTGGAGGACGGATGAACACTGAAGCTTTCTTT. Amino acids: CASSPFGGRMNTEAFF.

This clonotype was picked up one time. CDR3 loop: CASSQRPEGGSGTYEQYF. DNA for the CDR3: TGTGCCAGCAGCCAAAGGCCCGAGGGAGGGAGCGGCACCTACGAGCAGTACTTC. The genes are TRBV10-3 and TRBJ2-7; TRBD2 matches 7 bases. The germline CDR1 and CDR2 sequences are ENHRY and SYGVKD. This CDR3 has 18 residues. V gave up 10 bases and J gave up 2 bases; unmatched junction bases: 23.

Many counts were recorded for this clonotype. The J gene is TRBJ2-2, the V gene TRBV24-1; D may correspond to TRBD1 or TRBD2 (5 bases each). V was clipped by 5 bases and J by 3 bases, with 18 bases between them. Looked up from germline, CDR1 is KGHDR and CDR2 is SFDVKD. The CDR3 contains 17 residues. CDR3 residues: CATSGPPGRGYTGELFF. The CDR3 nucleotides read TGTGCCACCAGTGGACCGCCGGGACGGGGTTACACCGGGGAGCTGTTTTTT.

This clonotype was recorded a few times. V usage is TRBV7-9 and J usage is TRBJ1-2; D gene unclear. Germline V gene data show CDR1 as SEHNR and CDR2 as FQNEAQ (reference sequence). V was cut by 5 bases and J by 4 bases, with 14 bases left in between. The CDR3 covers 14 residues. Here the CDR3 DNA reads TGTGCCAGCAGCCCAGGCGGCCTTTCCTATGGCTACACCTTC. Amino acids: CASSPGGLSYGYTF.

At least ten counts were recorded for this clonotype. The rearrangement uses TRBV15 and TRBJ1-3; D uncertain. The germline CDR1 and CDR2 sequences are LNHNV and YYDKDF (reference sequence). The CDR3 extends over 9 amino acids. The ends were cut back, 3 bases at V and 15 bases at J, with 6 bases in the middle. The CDR3 DNA is TGTGCCACCAGCAGCCCCGAATATTTT. The encoded protein is CATSSPEYF.